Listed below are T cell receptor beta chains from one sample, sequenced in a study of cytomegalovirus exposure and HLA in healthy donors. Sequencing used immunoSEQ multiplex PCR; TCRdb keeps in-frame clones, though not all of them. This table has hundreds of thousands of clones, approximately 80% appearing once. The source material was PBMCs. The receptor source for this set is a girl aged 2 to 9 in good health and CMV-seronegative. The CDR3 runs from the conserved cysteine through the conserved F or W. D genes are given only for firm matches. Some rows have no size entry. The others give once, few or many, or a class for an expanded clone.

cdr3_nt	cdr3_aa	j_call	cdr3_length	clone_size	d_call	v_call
TGCGCCAGCAGCCAAGTGTTGGGAGGATCCTACGAGCAGTACTTC	CASSQVLGGSYEQYF	TRBJ2-7	15	.	.	TRBV4-1
TGTGCCAGCAGCTTGGATATGACGAGGGGGGGCGTTTTCACTGAAGCTTTCTTT	CASSLDMTRGGVFTEAFF	TRBJ1-1	18	.	.	TRBV5-4
TGTGCCATCAGTGAGGGACAGGGGGAAAAACTGTTTTTT	CAISEGQGEKLFF	TRBJ1-4	13	.	TRBD1	TRBV10-3
TGTGCCAGCAGTTTCAACAGGGGCGGATGGCCCCAGCATTTT	CASSFNRGGWPQHF	TRBJ1-5	14	.	TRBD1	TRBV6-5
TGTGCCAGCAGCAGCACAGGGATCCAAGAGACCCAGTACTTC	CASSSTGIQETQYF	TRBJ2-5	14	.	.	TRBV6-6
TGTGCCTGGAGTGTACTCATGAGTGAGCAGTTCTTC	CAWSVLMSEQFF	TRBJ2-1	12	.	.	TRBV30
TGTGCTAGTGGCGGGCAGCCCCAGCATTTT	CASGGQPQHF	TRBJ1-5	10	.	.	TRBV12-5
TGTGCCACCAGCAGAGGGACTAGCGGCTACGAGCAGTACTTC	CATSRGTSGYEQYF	TRBJ2-7	14	.	TRBD2	TRBV15
TGTGCCAGCAGCGACGGACAGGGGCGGTACGAGCAGTACTTC	CASSDGQGRYEQYF	TRBJ2-7	14	.	TRBD1	TRBV2
TGTGCCATCAGTGAACGGGGACAACCCTACGAGCAGTACTTC	CAISERGQPYEQYF	TRBJ2-7	14	.	.	TRBV10-3
TGTGCCAGCAGCGGGAGACCGGGACAGGGGAATCAGCCCCAGCATTTT	CASSGRPGQGNQPQHF	TRBJ1-5	16	.	TRBD1	TRBV7-2
TGTGCCAGCAGCGGAGCGCGGGGGCTCAGCACAGATACGCAGTATTTT	CASSGARGLSTDTQYF	TRBJ2-3	16	.	.	TRBV7-8
TGTGCCAGCAGCTTGCTCGCTAGCGGGGGCCAAGAGACCCAGTACTTC	CASSLLASGGQETQYF	TRBJ2-5	16	.	TRBD2	TRBV5-4
TGTGCCTGGAGCGCCGGGACCGGGGAGCTGTTTTTT	CAWSAGTGELFF	TRBJ2-2	12	.	.	TRBV30
TGTGCCAGCAGTTACCCCTCCTGGGTCCCCACAGGCTCCTATAATTCACCCCTCCACTTT	CASSYPSWVPTGSYNSPLHF	TRBJ1-6	20	.	.	TRBV6-7
TGTGCCAGCAGCTTAGGTAGTAGCGGGGGCGATGAGCAGTTCTTC	CASSLGSSGGDEQFF	TRBJ2-1	15	.	TRBD2	TRBV11-3
TGTGCCAGCAGGGGGACAGGGCCGAACACCGGGGAGCTGTTTTTT	CASRGTGPNTGELFF	TRBJ2-2	15	.	TRBD1	TRBV2
TGTGCCAGCTCATTACTCGATAGCAATCAGCCCCAGCATTTT	CASSLLDSNQPQHF	TRBJ1-5	14	once	.	TRBV18
TGTGCCAGCAGCAAGGGGGAAGATAATTCACCCCTCCACTTT	CASSKGEDNSPLHF	TRBJ1-6	14	.	.	TRBV9
TGTGCCAGCAGCTTTGACCCTTTGGGACTAGAGCAAGAGACCCAGTACTTC	CASSFDPLGLEQETQYF	TRBJ2-5	17	.	TRBD2	TRBV5-4
TGCGCCAGCAGCCCGCGGGACAGGGCCTACGAGCAGTACTTC	CASSPRDRAYEQYF	TRBJ2-7	14	.	TRBD1	TRBV4-1
TGTGCCAGCTCACCGCCAGGGGGGGAGACCCAGTACTTC	CASSPPGGETQYF	TRBJ2-5	13	.	.	TRBV18
TGTGCCAGCAGCGTAGGAGGATTAGGGACCCAGTACTTC	CASSVGGLGTQYF	TRBJ2-5	13	once	.	TRBV9
TGCGCCAGCAGCTTGAGGAGCGGCTTCTCCTACGAGCAGTACTTC	CASSLRSGFSYEQYF	TRBJ2-7	15	.	.	TRBV5-1
TGTGCCAGCAGCCCCGGGACAGGGCCCCAAGAGACCCAGTACTTC	CASSPGTGPQETQYF	TRBJ2-5	15	.	TRBD1	TRBV2
TGCGCCAGCAGCCGAGCGGGAGGGCCAGATACGCAGTATTTT	CASSRAGGPDTQYF	TRBJ2-3	14	once	TRBD2	TRBV4-1
TGTGCCAGCAGTTACTCCCTCCCGAGGAGCACCGGGGAGCTGTTTTTT	CASSYSLPRSTGELFF	TRBJ2-2	16	.	.	TRBV6-6
TGTGCCAGCAGCCAAGAGCTAGCGGGAGTCGCGGTCTACGAGCAGTACTTC	CASSQELAGVAVYEQYF	TRBJ2-7	17	.	TRBD2	TRBV4-2
TGTGCCAGCAGCCCGCGGACAGGGATTGACAAAAACATTCAGTACTTC	CASSPRTGIDKNIQYF	TRBJ2-4	16	.	TRBD1	TRBV7-9
TGTGCCAGCAGCGTCGTACTAGATACTCAGTTCTTC	CASSVVLDTQFF	TRBJ2-1	12	.	.	TRBV11-2
TGTGCCAGCAGTTCCCACCGGGACTCCCACGAGCAGTACTTC	CASSSHRDSHEQYF	TRBJ2-7	14	.	.	TRBV9
TGCGCCAGCAGCTTGACAAACACAGATACGCAGTATTTT	CASSLTNTDTQYF	TRBJ2-3	13	.	.	TRBV5-1
TGTGCCAGTACCGGGACTGGGGAGGGGAATGAGCAGTTCTTC	CASTGTGEGNEQFF	TRBJ2-1	14	.	TRBD2	TRBV19
TGTTCCAGCAGCTCTAGGGGCGGGGGCCCGTACTTC	CSSSSRGGGPYF	TRBJ2-7	12	few	.	TRBV7-9
TGTGCCTGGGACAGGGACACTGAAGCTTTCTTT	CAWDRDTEAFF	TRBJ1-1	11	.	TRBD1	TRBV30